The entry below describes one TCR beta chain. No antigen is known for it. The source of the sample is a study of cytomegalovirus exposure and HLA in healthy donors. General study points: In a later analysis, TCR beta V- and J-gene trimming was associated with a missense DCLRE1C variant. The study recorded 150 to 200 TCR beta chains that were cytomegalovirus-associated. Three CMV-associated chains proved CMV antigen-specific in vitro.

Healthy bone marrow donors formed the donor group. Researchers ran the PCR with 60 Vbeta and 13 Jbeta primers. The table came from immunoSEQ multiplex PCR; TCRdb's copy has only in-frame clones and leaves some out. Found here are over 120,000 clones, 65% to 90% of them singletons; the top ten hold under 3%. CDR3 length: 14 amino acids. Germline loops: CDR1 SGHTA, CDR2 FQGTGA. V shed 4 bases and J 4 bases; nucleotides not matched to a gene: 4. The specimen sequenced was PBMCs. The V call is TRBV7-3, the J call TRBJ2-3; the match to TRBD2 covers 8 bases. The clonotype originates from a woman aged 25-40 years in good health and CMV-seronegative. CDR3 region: CASSSGTSADTQYF. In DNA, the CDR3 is TGTGCCAGCAGCTCCGGGACTAGTGCAGATACGCAGTATTTT.